Many counts were recorded for the clone carrying this TCR beta chain. The sample is drawn from a study of T cells in Graves' hyperthyroidism and ophthalmopathy. Subjects with ophthalmopathy showed a Clinical Activity Score no lower than 3, a NOSPECS grade no lower than 4, and a duration shorter than 3 months. Fresh peripheral blood, roughly 9.8 ml of it, supplied the PBMCs. CDR3 size: 14 residues. Germline assignment: CDR1 DFQATT and CDR2 SNEGSKA (reference sequence). Trimming removed 1 base from V and 6 bases from J; junction bases left unmatched: 8. Amplification yielded TCR beta CDR3 regions, with RNA transcripts as the source. Researchers ran a first-round RT-PCR on the TCR CDR3 using the HTBI primer set. TCRdb called the multiplex PCR reads again in MiXCR, with one record for every CDR3 protein. The profile shows fewer than 750,000 distinct CDR3 sequences, approximately 15% of them singletons.

The sequencing input was blood. The chain is built from TRBV20-1 and TRBJ2-7; 8 bases are a match to TRBD2. The receptor comes from a woman between 50 and 59 years old with Graves' ophthalmopathy. This chain's CDR3 is CSARGAGGIPEQYF. DNA of the CDR3: TGCAGTGCTAGAGGTGCGGGAGGAATACCCGAGCAGTACTTC.